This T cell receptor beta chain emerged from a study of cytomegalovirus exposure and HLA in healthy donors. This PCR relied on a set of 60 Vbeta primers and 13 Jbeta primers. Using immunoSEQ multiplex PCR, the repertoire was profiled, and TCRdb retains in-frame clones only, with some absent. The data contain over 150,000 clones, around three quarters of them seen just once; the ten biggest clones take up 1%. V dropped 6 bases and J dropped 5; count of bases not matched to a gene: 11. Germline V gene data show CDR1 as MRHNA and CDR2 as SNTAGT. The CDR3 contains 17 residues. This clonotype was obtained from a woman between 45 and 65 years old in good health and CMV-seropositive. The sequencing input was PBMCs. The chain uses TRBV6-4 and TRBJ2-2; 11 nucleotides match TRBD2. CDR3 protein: CASSPAGTSGKTGELFF. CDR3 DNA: TGTGCCAGCAGCCCCGCTGGGACTAGCGGAAAAACCGGGGAGCTGTTTTTT.